A single sample gave rise to the 5 T cell receptor beta chains below, sequenced in a study of shared clonotypes between healthy human individuals. Cells designated naive CD8 were CD45RO-negative and were positively selected for CCR7, with terminally differentiated effector memory CD45RA+ cells excluded. The data were produced by immunoSEQ multiplex PCR, yet TCRdb's version contains in-frame clones alone and is incomplete. The sample gives about 2.2 million clones, around 93% of which show up once; 1.5% to 2% is in the top ten. The specimen sequenced was naive CD8+ T cells from PBMCs. These receptors came from a man younger than 35 in good health. Some clones in this sample may be carry-over from other donors' samples.

A single count supports this clone. The chain has TRBV7-9 and TRBJ2-7, with D perhaps TRBD1 (5 bases). V dropped 5 bases and J dropped 0 bases, with 11 bases sitting between them. This CDR3 has 14 amino acids. Germline V CDR1 and CDR2: SEHNR, FQNEAQ (reference sequence). CDR3 bases: TGTGCCAGCAGCCAGGGCCCCAGCTCCTACGAGCAGTACTTC. This sequence encodes CASSQGPSSYEQYF.

The chain employs TRBV28 and TRBJ2-3; D possibly corresponds to TRBD2 (5 bases). The CDR3 extends over 13 amino acids. Trimming cost V 7 bases and J 4 bases, with 12 bases left between them. Germline V gene sequence: CDR1 MDHEN, CDR2 SYDVKM. The CDR3 DNA sequence: TGTGCCAGCAATCGGGTGAGGGCAGATACGCAGTATTTT. Its protein is CASNRVRADTQYF.

V usage is TRBV30 and J usage is TRBJ1-1; D remains ambiguous. The CDR3 loop spans 13 amino acids. Trimming took 3 bases from V and 0 from J, leaving 8 bases between them. The germline V gene has CDR1 GTSNPN and CDR2 SVGIG (reference sequence). CDR3 residues: CAWRHLMNTEAFF. In DNA form, the CDR3 reads TGTGCCTGGAGACACCTGATGAACACTGAAGCTTTCTTT.

The chain joins TRBV15 to TRBJ2-7; D possibly corresponds to TRBD1 (6 bases). Germline loops: CDR1 LNHNV, CDR2 YYDKDF (reference sequence). The CDR3 is 16 amino acids. The V end lost 1 base, the J end lost 5 bases, and 18 bases lay between the germline ends. The CDR3 protein is CATSRAAGQPRNEQYF. The CDR3 region has the DNA TGTGCCACCAGCAGAGCCGCAGGACAGCCACGGAACGAGCAGTACTTC.

This clone was seen once. The chain uses TRBV6-5 and TRBJ2-5, with a possible D match to TRBD2 (6 bases). V was pared by 8 bases and J by 5 bases, with 21 bases between. Germline V CDR1 and CDR2: MNHEY, SVGAGI. The CDR3 consists of 15 residues. The CDR3 sequence is CASSPGVAGRETQYF. CDR3 nucleotides: TGTGCCAGCTCACCGGGGGTGGCGGGGAGGGAGACCCAGTACTTC.